This T cell receptor beta chain is from a study of blood T cell repertoires in COVID-19. Across the study: Samples representing acute and convalescent COVID-19 were sourced from the United States, Italy and Spain. The cDNA or gDNA used as material had been derived from T cells, B-cell-depleted T cells, or PBMCs.

This clone was seen a few times. Source study methods: It was from reference gene primer amplification that nucleated cell counts were estimated. Here immunoSEQ multiplex PCR was the method, and the copy in TCRdb shows in-frame clones only, minus some. V, J and clone size are those of that table, while D and trimming were read from the DNA. The sample yields about 130,000 clones, 70% to 85% seen once. The length of the CDR3 is 15 residues. V trimming: 5 bases; J trimming: 7 bases; junction bases outside the gene matches: 5. The germline V gene has CDR1 SGHAT and CDR2 FQNNGV. V is TRBV11-2 and J is TRBJ2-2; TRBD1 aligns across 12 bases. This TCR was sampled from a man aged 60-69 years who had recovered from COVID-19. The sample taken for sequencing was peripheral blood. The CDR3 region is CASSPGTGGDGELFF. The CDR3, as DNA: TGTGCCAGCAGCCCGGGGACAGGGGGCGACGGGGAGCTGTTTTTT.